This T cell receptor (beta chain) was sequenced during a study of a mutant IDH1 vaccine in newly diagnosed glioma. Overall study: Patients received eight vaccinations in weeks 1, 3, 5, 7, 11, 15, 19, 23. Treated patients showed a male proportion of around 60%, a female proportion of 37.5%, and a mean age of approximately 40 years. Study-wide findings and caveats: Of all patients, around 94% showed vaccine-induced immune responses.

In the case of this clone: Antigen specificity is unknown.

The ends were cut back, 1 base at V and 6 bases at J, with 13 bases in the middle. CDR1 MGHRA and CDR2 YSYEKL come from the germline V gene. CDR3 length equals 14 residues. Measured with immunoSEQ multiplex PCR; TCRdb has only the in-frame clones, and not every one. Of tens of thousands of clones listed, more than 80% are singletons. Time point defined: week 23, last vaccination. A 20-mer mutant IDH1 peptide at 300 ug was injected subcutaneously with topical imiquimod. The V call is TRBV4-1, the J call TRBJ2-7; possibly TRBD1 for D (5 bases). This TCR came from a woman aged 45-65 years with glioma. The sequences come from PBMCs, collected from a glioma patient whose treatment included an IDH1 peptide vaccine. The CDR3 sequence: CASSQGVRGIEQYF. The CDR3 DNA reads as TGCGCCAGCAGCCAAGGGGTAAGGGGAATCGAGCAGTACTTC.